Listed below are T cell receptor beta chains from one sample, sequenced in a study of OX40 agonist ivuxolimab in advanced cancers. Sequenced by immunoSEQ multiplex PCR; TCRdb stores in-frame clones only, minus some. The sample records approximately 84,000 clones, 80% to 90% being singletons. Sequencing was performed on CD4+ or CD8+ T cells sorted from blood, taken in a trial of the OX40 agonist ivuxolimab. The receptors here all came from an adult with an advanced solid tumor such as melanoma, head and neck, liver or kidney cancer. The CDR3 runs from the conserved cysteine through the conserved F or W. The order of the fields is V gene, CDR3 protein.

TRBV7-2 | CASSLTQGAIQYF
TRBV29-1 | CSVPWLGNNEQFF
TRBV7-6 | CASSLAPSGGGTDTQYF
TRBV2 | CASRGGRGGDTQYF
TRBV19 | CASTLGVTYNSPLHF
TRBV28 | CASRPKFGTGISGELFF
TRBV5-4 | CASSLTKTRGTDTQYF
TRBV9 | CASSVGGGQETQYF
TRBV6-5 | CASSYSRGLQPQHF
TRBV10-3 | CAISEHYEQYF
TRBV5-1 | CASSLAPGQGTDTQYF
TRBV4-3 | CASSQELGSSYNSPLHF
TRBV6-1 | CASSEYVNQPQHF
TRBV25-1 | CASSESVGGDSPLHF
TRBV28 | CASSLGGNYGYTF
TRBV19 | CASSTQRSGQNSNQPQHF
TRBV6-6 | CASSYGRPFDEQFF
TRBV11-2 | CASSLDRQAETQYF
TRBV29-1 | CSGGRTASNEKLFF
TRBV5-6 | CASTPGATNEKLFF
TRBV10-2 | CASSEGGWENIQYF
TRBV7-2 | CASSPGTGENSPLHF
TRBV7-8 | CASSLVGGGARGTQYF
TRBV11-2 | CASSLIGQSPTYEQYF
TRBV9 | CASSVMGAGETQYF
TRBV5-1 | CASSPASYPHEGGYTF
TRBV11-2 | CASSLGQRGVGETQYF
TRBV28 | CAIRGDNNYGYTF
TRBV7-3 | CASSLRRAGLTSSTDTQYF
TRBV5-1 | CASSNPGQGFTEAFF
TRBV10-1 | CASRPRLESEAFF
TRBV14 | CASSQHYTGSSYTF
TRBV29-1 | CSVELGPGYTF
TRBV5-1 | CASSLVRGRGYNEQFF
TRBV30 | CAWSVLGLAGAMEKETQYF
TRBV28 | CASSPRGSLRAEAFF
TRBV7-8 | CASSLGGVGQPQHF
TRBV7-9 | CASSLAAESYGYTF
TRBV7-3 | CASSLTVGLSYNEQFF
TRBV9 | CASGTGGLSGNTIYF